One sample yielded the 23 T cell receptor beta chains listed below, sequenced in a study of cytomegalovirus exposure and HLA in healthy donors. Primers for the PCR totalled 60 Vbeta and 13 Jbeta. The table came from immunoSEQ multiplex PCR; TCRdb's copy has only in-frame clones and leaves some out. The sample comprises over 110,000 clones, around 82% of which are singletons, and less than 7.5% rests with the top ten. Sequencing was performed on PBMCs. Receptors were obtained from a middle-aged woman in good health and CMV-seropositive.

This clone occurred a few times. The chain combines TRBV7-9 with TRBJ1-4, with D perhaps matching TRBD1 (5 bases). Looked up from germline, CDR1 is SEHNR and CDR2 is FQNEAQ (reference sequence). V lost 1 base, J lost 1 base, and 10 bases lay in between. The CDR3 consists of 16 residues. The CDR3 DNA is TGTGCCAGCAGCTTAGGAGACAGAGGAACTAATGAAAAACTGTTTTTT. Its translation: CASSLGDRGTNEKLFF.

V is TRBV5-1 and J is TRBJ2-1; no reliable D call. The V gene lost 4 bases and the J gene lost 8 bases, with 13 bases spanning the gap. The CDR3 is made up of 13 amino acids. The germline V gene encodes CDR1 SGHRS and CDR2 YFSETQ. The chain's CDR3 is CASSRDVEDEQFF. The DNA for the CDR3 is TGCGCCAGCAGCCGCGACGTAGAGGATGAGCAGTTCTTC.

The rearrangement links TRBV18 to TRBJ2-7, with D possibly matching TRBD1 (5 bases). The CDR3 consists of 13 residues. Trimming removed 4 bases at V and 4 bases at J, with 11 bases between. Germline assignment: CDR1 KGHSH and CDR2 LQKENI. CDR3 bases: TGTGCCAGCTCACAGACAGCCGGTTACGAGCAGTACTTC. It encodes CASSQTAGYEQYF.

The J gene is TRBJ2-7, the V gene TRBV11-2; D is possibly TRBD2 (7 bases). The germline V and J ends were trimmed by 1 base and 3 bases, with 16 bases remaining between them. Germline values: CDR1 SGHAT, CDR2 FQNNGV. The CDR3 covers 16 residues. The CDR3: CASSLAASGGGYEQYF. The CDR3 DNA sequence: TGTGCCAGCAGCTTAGCGGCTAGCGGAGGGGGCTACGAGCAGTACTTC.

The V and J genes are TRBV28 and TRBJ2-7, with 8 positions matching TRBD2. This CDR3 has 15 amino acids. V lost 7 bases and J lost 0; bases outside the gene matches: 8. Per the germline V gene, CDR1 is MDHEN and CDR2 is SYDVKM. The DNA of the CDR3 is TGTGCCAGCATACTCAGCGGGGGAGCCTCCTACGAGCAGTACTTC. Residues: CASILSGGASYEQYF.

This rearrangement joins TRBV6-5 to TRBJ2-7; perhaps TRBD2 as D (5 bases). CDR3 size: 15 residues. V lost 2 bases and J 0 bases, leaving 11 bases between the germline ends. Germline CDR1 is MNHEY and CDR2 is SVGAGI. CDR3 region: CASSYSLAFSYEQYF. The CDR3 region has the DNA TGTGCCAGCAGTTACAGCCTAGCATTCTCCTACGAGCAGTACTTC.

This clone was seen more than once but under ten times. This chain connects TRBV5-1 to TRBJ2-3; TRBD2 matches 7 bases. Germline V lookup: CDR1 SGHRS, CDR2 YFSETQ. CDR3 length: 14 residues. Trimming removed 6 bases from V and 4 bases from J; junction bases left unmatched: 8. The CDR3 protein is CASTLGGSPDTQYF. The CDR3 coding sequence is TGCGCCAGCACCCTGGGGGGGAGCCCAGATACGCAGTATTTT.

The rearrangement links TRBV18 to TRBJ1-1, with D perhaps matching TRBD1 (5 bases). With 8 bases removed from V and 5 bases from J, the gap between germline ends came to 12 bases. The CDR3 is made up of 12 amino acids. Germline assignment: CDR1 KGHSH and CDR2 LQKENI. In DNA form, the CDR3 reads TGTGCCAGCCCCAGACAGAAGACTGAAGCTTTCTTT. Translating gives CASPRQKTEAFF.

This chain joins TRBV7-3 and TRBJ2-3; 10 bases agree with TRBD2. Germline CDR1 is SGHTA and CDR2 is FQGTGA. Germline trimming cut 5 bases from V and 6 bases from J; bases unmatched to any gene: 8. The CDR3 has 15 amino acids. The CDR3: CASSETSGPEDTQYF. Here the CDR3 DNA reads TGTGCCAGCAGCGAGACTAGCGGGCCCGAGGATACGCAGTATTTT.

The chain recombines TRBV27 with TRBJ2-1; weak D call: TRBD2 (5 bases). The CDR3 has 14 residues. In germline, CDR1 is MNHEY, CDR2 SMNVEV (reference sequence). The V end lost 5 bases, the J end lost 5 bases, and 13 bases lay between the germline ends. This CDR3 reads CASSREVDHNEQFF. The CDR3 DNA follows: TGTGCCAGCAGTCGGGAAGTCGACCACAATGAGCAGTTCTTC.

In DNA form, the CDR3 reads TGTGCCAGCAGTGGGCTAGTCGGGACAGGGGGTAATGAGCAGTTCTTC. This gives the protein CASSGLVGTGGNEQFF. The chain employs TRBV6-1 and TRBJ2-1; 11 bases line up with TRBD1. This CDR3 has 16 residues. Germline V gene data show CDR1 as MNHNS and CDR2 as SASEGT. Unmatched junction bases numbered 9, after V lost 4 bases and J lost 7 bases.

The rearrangement uses TRBV7-8 and TRBJ2-5, with TRBD2 as a possible D gene (5 bases). Germline-derived CDR1 and CDR2 are SGHVS and FQNEAQ. The CDR3 is 14 amino acids. The V gene lost 2 bases and the J gene lost 3 bases, with 10 bases spanning the gap. Written as DNA, the CDR3 is TGTGCCAGCAGCTTATCGGAGGCCAAAGAGACCCAGTACTTC. This translates into CASSLSEAKETQYF.

V and J are TRBV5-1 and TRBJ2-5, with 9 bases that match TRBD2. The CDR3 extends over 17 amino acids. With V trimmed by 4 bases and J by 2 bases, 12 bases remained unmatched. CDR1 is SGHRS and CDR2 is YFSETQ in the germline V gene. CDR3 DNA: TGCGCCAGCAGCCCCTTCGCGGGAGGGGGGGCGCAAGAGACCCAGTACTTC. This encodes CASSPFAGGGAQETQYF.

The chain links TRBV13 to TRBJ2-7; possibly TRBD1 for D (5 bases). CDR1 is PRHDT, CDR2 FYEKMQ, per germline (reference sequence). The CDR3 contains 16 residues. Trimming removed 3 bases from V and 3 bases from J, with 18 bases in between. The CDR3 DNA reads as TGTGCCAGCAGCTTGATCGGCAGGGATAGGTACTACGAGCAGTACTTC. Its protein product is CASSLIGRDRYYEQYF.

The V call is TRBV7-2, the J call TRBJ2-6; D not certain. Germline V gives CDR1 SGHTA, CDR2 FQGNSA. The CDR3 is made up of 16 amino acids. V gave up 7 bases and J gave up 2 bases, with 15 bases separating them. The CDR3 is CASTALPSAGANVLTF. The CDR3 nucleotides read TGTGCCAGCACCGCCCTCCCCAGCGCTGGGGCCAACGTCCTGACTTTC.

V is TRBV7-2 and J is TRBJ1-2, with D unresolved. The CDR3 sequence is 14 residues long. Germline V gene lookup returns CDR1 SGHTA and CDR2 FQGNSA. The V gene lost 3 bases and the J gene lost 2 bases, with 10 bases spanning the gap. In DNA, the CDR3 is TGTGCCAGCAGCTTCGTTCCCCTCAACTATGGCTACACCTTC. Translating gives CASSFVPLNYGYTF.

The genes are TRBV9 and TRBJ2-7; D remains ambiguous. The CDR3 length is 15 residues. Germline V gives CDR1 SGDLS, CDR2 YYNGEE. The V end was cut by 0 bases, the J end by 0 bases, with 10 bases between. The CDR3 here is CASSVEDGSSYEQYF. CDR3 sequence (DNA): TGTGCCAGCAGCGTAGAAGATGGCAGCTCCTACGAGCAGTACTTC.

The gene calls are TRBV11-2 and TRBJ2-2; tentative D call: TRBD2 (6 bases). V lost 0 bases to trimming and J lost 7 bases, with 18 bases between them. The germline CDR1 and CDR2 sequences are SGHAT and FQNNGV. This CDR3 comprises 17 residues. The CDR3 DNA reads TGTGCCAGCAGCTTAGATCGCCCAGGGACGGGACTCGGGGAGCTGTTTTTT. Translating gives CASSLDRPGTGLGELFF.

This clone was recorded a few times. The chain recombines TRBV11-2 with TRBJ2-5; no clear D. The closer fit of TRBJ2-7 to the DNA end suggests the J call may be wrong. The CDR3 runs 13 residues. Germline V gene sequence: CDR1 SGHAT, CDR2 FQNNGV. CDR3 sequence (DNA): TGTGCCAGCAGCTTAGCGCCTTACTACGAGCAGTACTTC. Translation: CASSLAPYYEQYF.

This clone was seen only a few times. The rearrangement joins TRBV28 to TRBJ2-1, with 7 bases fitting TRBD2. CDR3 length: 14 residues. V dropped 6 bases and J dropped 4; count of bases not matched to a gene: 6. The germline V gene encodes CDR1 MDHEN and CDR2 SYDVKM. For the CDR3, the DNA is TGTGCCAGCAGACTAGCGACCCTTTACAATGAGCAGTTCTTC. This codes for CASRLATLYNEQFF.

The chain uses TRBV19 and TRBJ2-1, with D unclear. V lost 3 bases and J lost 4, with 4 bases in between. Germline V lookup: CDR1 LNHDA, CDR2 SQIVND (reference sequence). CDR3 length: 12 residues. CDR3 region: CASSIKYNEQFF. The CDR3 bases are TGTGCCAGTAGTATCAAATACAATGAGCAGTTCTTC.

The genes are TRBV2 and TRBJ1-1, with TRBD1 matching over 7 bases. This CDR3 contains 15 residues. Germline CDR1 reads SNHLY; CDR2 reads FYNNEI. Trimming took 5 bases from V and 5 from J; bases not matched to a gene: 11. The DNA for the CDR3 is TGTGCCAGCAGTAGACAGGGTGAGTTAAGGACTGAAGCTTTCTTT. As protein: CASSRQGELRTEAFF.

The V gene is TRBV14, the J gene TRBJ2-1; 10 bases are a match to TRBD1. Germline CDR1 reads SGHDN; CDR2 reads FVKESK. The CDR3 is made up of 15 amino acids. V was clipped by 4 bases and J by 5 bases; unmatched bases: 5. CDR3 DNA: TGTGCCAGCAGCCCGTGGGGGACAGGGGACAATGAGCAGTTCTTC. Protein product: CASSPWGTGDNEQFF.